A selection of T cell receptor beta chains follows, all from one sample in a study of shared clonotypes between healthy human individuals. Clones were read by immunoSEQ multiplex PCR, and TCRdb kept only the in-frame ones, dropping some. The table shows roughly 1,800,000 clones, with approximately 95% occurring only once. Sequencing was done on a sample of naive CD8+ T cells sorted from blood. The receptors originated from a man younger than 35 in good health. CDR3s include the opening cysteine and the closing phenylalanine or tryptophan. A D gene is named only where the DNA matches it firmly. Expanded clones get a size class; other rows say once, few or many, or leave the size out.

J gene	V gene	D gene	clone size	CDR3 DNA	CDR3 protein
TRBJ2-7	TRBV10-2	-	-	TGCGCCAGCTGGGGGGGGCAAAGTGGGGAGCAGTACTTC	CASWGGQSGEQYF
TRBJ2-5	TRBV15	-	-	TGTGCCACCAGCGGGGGCGGGGACTGGAAGACCCAGTACTTC	CATSGGGDWKTQYF
TRBJ2-7	TRBV9	TRBD1	-	TGTGCCAGCAGCGTCTGGGACAGTTCCTACGAGCAGTACTTC	CASSVWDSSYEQYF
TRBJ2-5	TRBV28	-	-	TGTGCCAGCAGTTTGGACAAGGAAGAGACCCAGTACTTC	CASSLDKEETQYF
TRBJ1-2	TRBV5-6	-	once	TGTGCCAGCAGCTTGGGGGGGCACCCACATGGCTACACCTTC	CASSLGGHPHGYTF
TRBJ2-7	TRBV27	-	once	TGTGCCAGCAGTTATGGGGGCGCCCCCCTCCAGGAGCAGTACTTC	CASSYGGAPLQEQYF
TRBJ2-1	TRBV7-9	TRBD1	-	TGTGCCAGCAGCCAAACCCCGGGACAGGGACAGGGTGAGCAGTTCTTC	CASSQTPGQGQGEQFF
TRBJ2-7	TRBV5-6	-	-	TGTGCCAGCAGCCGAGGCCACAGGGAATACGAGCAGTACTTC	CASSRGHREYEQYF
TRBJ2-4	TRBV7-9	-	-	TGTGCCAGCAGCTTCCGGGACTACATTCAGTACTTC	CASSFRDYIQYF
TRBJ1-1	TRBV4-1	-	-	TGCGCCAGCAGCCCCGTTGACCTGGCTGAAGCTTTCTTT	CASSPVDLAEAFF
TRBJ2-5	TRBV4-1	-	-	TGCGCCAGCAGCCAAGTTCAGGGGACCCAGTACTTC	CASSQVQGTQYF
TRBJ2-7	TRBV6-5	-	-	TGTGCCAGCAGTTACGAAGGGTTTTACGAGCAGTACTTC	CASSYEGFYEQYF